This paragraph reports one T cell receptor beta chain. The junction had 11 bases not matched to a gene; V was cut back by 5 bases and J by 8 bases. CDR1 and CDR2 (germline): GTSNPN, SVGIG (reference sequence). The CDR3 is 13 residues long. This record comes from a study of cytotoxic CD8 clonotypes in ibrutinib-treated CLL. Study summary: The average sample held roughly 250,000 productive templates and 85,000 to 100,000 productive rearrangements.

Assay used: immunoSEQ multiplex PCR; TCRdb lists only in-frame clones, some missing. Here the sample spans 95,000 to 100,000 clones, approximately 78% being singletons. The V call is TRBV30, the J call TRBJ1-2; 7 positions match TRBD1. The material was PBMCs, obtained after 12 months of ibrutinib treatment. This TCR came from a human donor with chronic lymphocytic leukemia. The CDR3 sequence: CAWLSDRVYGYTF. The DNA of the CDR3 is TGTGCCTGGCTAAGCGACAGGGTCTACGGCTACACCTTC.